A selection of T cell receptor beta chains follows, all from one sample in a study of T cell responses to AZD1222 COVID-19 vaccine. Profiling relied on immunoSEQ multiplex PCR, and the TCRdb table lists in-frame clones only, not all of them. Of about 180,000 clones listed, about 90% were seen once; the top ten hold more than 1.5%. Sequencing used peripheral blood, obtained 28 days after the second AZD1222 dose. Every receptor here comes from an adult who received the AZD1222 COVID-19 vaccine. CDR3s include the opening cysteine and the closing phenylalanine or tryptophan. The D gene is left open where the match is weak. Not all rows give a size; the values are once, few, many and, for expanded clones, a class.

>TRBV10-2|TRBD1|NA|TRBJ1-5
CASSESNRGLDQPQHF
TGCGCCAGCAGTGAGTCGAACAGGGGGCTGGATCAGCCCCAGCATTTT
>TRBV11-2|NA|NA|TRBJ2-3
CASSLDRLDGQYF
TGTGCCAGCAGCTTAGATAGGCTAGACGGGCAGTACTTT
>TRBV14|NA|NA|TRBJ2-7
CASSSQGWGSYEQYF
TGTGCCAGCAGCAGCCAGGGGTGGGGGTCCTACGAGCAGTACTTC
>TRBV30|NA|NA|TRBJ1-2
CARLTAEGNYGYTF
TGTGCCCGGTTAACCGCGGAGGGGAACTATGGCTACACCTTC
>TRBV7-9|TRBD1|NA|TRBJ1-2
CASSPKLTGGSLGSYGYTF
TGTGCCAGCAGCCCCAAATTGACAGGGGGGTCTCTAGGCTCCTATGGCTACACCTTC
>TRBV7-9|NA|once|TRBJ1-2
CASSSDTYGYTF
TGTGCCAGCAGCTCGGACACGTATGGCTACACCTTC
>TRBV2|TRBD1|NA|TRBJ2-2
CASRPGQGTTGELFF
TGTGCCAGCAGGCCGGGACAGGGAACCACCGGGGAGCTGTTTTTT
>TRBV11-2|TRBD2|NA|TRBJ2-3
CASSGRGGPDTQYF
TGTGCCAGCAGCGGCCGGGGGGGCCCAGATACGCAGTATTTT
>TRBV7-2|TRBD1|NA|TRBJ2-7
CASSPVMTGSEQYF
TGTGCCAGCAGCCCAGTAATGACAGGGTCCGAGCAGTACTTC
>TRBV15|NA|NA|TRBJ1-1
CATSREGPGTEAFF
TGTGCCACCAGCAGAGAGGGGCCGGGCACTGAAGCTTTCTTT
>TRBV7-8|NA|NA|TRBJ1-2
CASSKDRNYGYTF
TGTGCCAGCAGCAAGGACAGAAACTATGGCTACACCTTC
>TRBV5-1|TRBD1|NA|TRBJ2-5
CASSDRAPQETQYF
TGCGCCAGCAGCGACAGGGCCCCCCAAGAGACCCAGTACTTC
>TRBV4-2|NA|NA|TRBJ1-1
CASSHPLGGSGYTEAFF
TGTGCCAGCAGCCACCCCCTAGGGGGGTCGGGGTACACTGAAGCTTTCTTT
>TRBV29-1|TRBD2|NA|TRBJ2-7
CSVEVGLAGIKQYF
TGCAGCGTTGAAGTGGGACTAGCGGGAATAAAGCAGTACTTC
>TRBV11-2|TRBD1|NA|TRBJ1-4
CASRGGQKLNEKLFF
TGTGCCAGCAGGGGGGGACAGAAGCTTAATGAAAAACTGTTTTTT
>TRBV7-9|NA|NA|TRBJ1-3
CASSLRSSGNTIYF
TGTGCCAGCAGCTTACGAAGCTCTGGAAACACCATATATTTT
>TRBV19|NA|NA|TRBJ1-5
CATAGNSNQPQHF
TGTGCCACCGCAGGGAATAGCAATCAGCCCCAGCATTTT
>TRBV11-2|NA|NA|TRBJ1-5
CASSLVPGSNQPQHF
TGTGCCAGCAGCTTAGTGCCAGGGAGCAATCAGCCCCAGCATTTT
>TRBV18|NA|NA|TRBJ1-3
CASSPEPVRNGNTIYF
TGTGCCAGCTCACCAGAGCCTGTGAGGAACGGAAACACCATATATTTT
>TRBV5-1|NA|NA|TRBJ1-1
CASSLAYQVGGAEAFF
TGCGCCAGCAGCTTGGCCTATCAGGTTGGAGGGGCTGAAGCTTTCTTT
>TRBV5-8|NA|NA|TRBJ2-7
CASSFWGERYEQYF
TGTGCCAGCAGCTTTTGGGGAGAGAGGTACGAGCAGTACTTC
>TRBV14|NA|NA|TRBJ1-2
CASSQEWGIGGYTF
TGTGCCAGCAGCCAAGAGTGGGGAATCGGGGGCTACACCTTC
>TRBV7-6|NA|NA|TRBJ2-5
CASRPDTGRGETQYF
TGTGCCAGCAGACCTGATACGGGTCGTGGAGAGACCCAGTACTTC
>TRBV7-2|NA|NA|TRBJ1-6
CASSLAGQYSPLHF
TGTGCCAGCAGCTTAGCAGGGCAGTACTCACCCCTCCACTTT
>TRBV24-1|TRBD1|once|TRBJ2-1
CATRGQTSYNEQFF
TGTGCCACCCGGGGACAGACCTCCTACAATGAGCAGTTCTTC
>TRBV7-6|NA|NA|TRBJ2-7
CASSSRYTGLEQYF
TGTGCCAGCAGCTCCCGCTACACCGGGCTCGAGCAGTACTTC
>TRBV4-2|NA|NA|TRBJ1-3
CASSQDGEGLGNTIYF
TGTGCCAGCAGCCAAGATGGAGAAGGGTTGGGAAACACCATATATTTT
>TRBV15|NA|NA|TRBJ2-2
CATSAKNTGELFF
TGTGCCACCAGCGCGAAGAACACCGGGGAGCTGTTTTTT
>TRBV6-4|NA|NA|TRBJ2-2
CASSGELNTGELFF
TGTGCCAGCAGTGGGGAATTGAACACCGGGGAGCTGTTTTTT
>TRBV2|TRBD1|NA|TRBJ1-6
CASSGQGDNSPLHF
TGTGCCAGCAGTGGACAGGGAGATAATTCACCCCTCCACTTT
>TRBV21-1|NA|once|TRBJ1-2
CASSLLGGWGVNYGYTF
TGTGCCAGCAGCCTATTGGGGGGTTGGGGGGTAAACTATGGCTACACCTTC
>TRBV4-1|NA|NA|TRBJ2-1
CASSQVYRDEQFF
TGCGCCAGCAGCCAAGTTTATAGGGACGAGCAGTTCTTC
>TRBV6-5|NA|once|TRBJ1-4
CASSLRGVTNEKLFF
TGTGCCAGCAGTCTTCGGGGGGTGACTAATGAAAAACTGTTTTTT
>TRBV27|NA|NA|TRBJ1-1
CASSLSANTEAFF
TGTGCCAGCAGTTTATCCGCTAACACTGAAGCTTTCTTT
>TRBV19|NA|once|TRBJ1-2
CASTKTQGLEGYGYTF
TGTGCCAGTACTAAAACCCAGGGGCTTGAAGGCTATGGCTACACCTTC
>TRBV6-2/TRBV6-3|NA|NA|TRBJ1-1
CASSFNTGRGNTEAFF
TGTGCCAGCAGTTTTAATACGGGACGTGGGAACACTGAAGCTTTCTTT
>TRBV5-1|TRBD2|NA|TRBJ2-1
CASSLGTSGRANEQFF
TGCGCCAGCAGCTTGGGAACTAGCGGGAGGGCAAATGAGCAGTTCTTC
>TRBV30|NA|NA|TRBJ1-2
CAWSDGNYGYTF
TGTGCCTGGAGTGACGGCAACTATGGCTACACCTTC
>TRBV28|NA|NA|TRBJ2-7
CASSIYGVQYF
TGTGCCAGCAGTATCTACGGGGTGCAGTACTTC
>TRBV29-1|NA|NA|TRBJ2-2
CSVLIGELFF
TGCAGCGTTCTTATCGGGGAGCTGTTTTTT
>TRBV5-6|TRBD1|NA|TRBJ1-2
CASSLDRGYGYTF
TGTGCCAGCAGCTTGGACAGGGGCTATGGCTACACCTTC
>TRBV10-3|NA|once|TRBJ1-2
CAISELVQGGDGYTF
TGTGCCATCAGTGAGTTAGTACAGGGCGGAGACGGCTACACCTTC
>TRBV29-1|NA|NA|TRBJ1-2
CSVGDEGANYGYTF
TGCAGCGTGGGGGACGAGGGCGCTAACTATGGCTACACCTTC
>TRBV23-1|NA|NA|TRBJ1-5
CASSQGSRNQPQHF
TGCGCCAGCAGTCAAGGCAGCCGTAATCAGCCCCAGCATTTT
>TRBV28|NA|NA|TRBJ1-1
CASSLAGRRTEAFF
TGTGCCAGCAGCCTTGCGGGTCGTAGGACTGAAGCTTTCTTT
>TRBV2|NA|NA|TRBJ2-7
CASSKDSSYEQYF
TGTGCCAGCAGTAAGGACAGCTCCTACGAGCAGTACTTC
>TRBV18|NA|NA|TRBJ1-5
CASSPGQFNQPQHF
TGTGCCAGCTCACCCGGACAGTTCAATCAGCCCCAGCATTTT